These 16 T cell receptor beta chains were all obtained from the same sample, sequenced in a study of post-analysis software for immune sequencing data. Study conclusions and caveats: With TRBV5-6, TRBV5-1 and TRBV20-1 included, about 5 TRBV segments were more frequent in patients than in controls.

TCR beta cDNA libraries had unique molecular identifiers. Each CDR3 protein is one row after TCRdb ran MiXCR on the PCR reads. The table records roughly 800,000 distinct CDR3 sequences, roughly 27% of them present only once. For these TCRs, the target antigens are not known. Sample: blood. The receptor source for this set is a girl aged 5 to 17 with multiple sclerosis.

This clonotype has at least ten counts. The chain is built from TRBV28 and TRBJ2-7; no reliable D call. The CDR3 runs to 13 residues. Trimming took 5 bases from V and 4 from J, leaving 12 bases between them. CDR1 and CDR2 (germline): MDHEN, SYDVKM. CDR3 nucleotide sequence: TGTGCCAGCAGTCCCGGGTTCCTGTACGAGCAGTACTTC. This sequence encodes CASSPGFLYEQYF.

The J gene is TRBJ2-1, the V gene TRBV29-1; D gene ambiguous. With 6 bases removed from V and 6 bases from J, the gap between germline ends came to 15 bases. The germline V gene encodes CDR1 SQVTM and CDR2 ANQGSEA. The CDR3 contains 13 residues. The CDR3 DNA follows: TGCAGCGTATACTTATCAGTTTGCAATGAGCAGTTCTTC. It codes for CSVYLSVCNEQFF.

This clonotype appeared once. V gene TRBV14 combines with J gene TRBJ2-7; no clear D gene. Germline V gives CDR1 SGHDN, CDR2 FVKESK. V was trimmed by 1 base and J by 2 bases, leaving 6 bases between them. This CDR3 is built from 13 residues. This chain's CDR3 is CASSQGGAYEQYF. The DNA for the CDR3 is TGTGCCAGCAGCCAAGGTGGGGCCTACGAGCAGTACTTC.

With respect to this clonotype: Possible read error: a much larger clone is one base away. This chain joins TRBV20-1 and TRBJ2-1; D is perhaps TRBD2 (7 bases). The J call is uncertain, as TRBJ2-7 better fits the DNA end. Germline values: CDR1 DFQATT, CDR2 SNEGSKA (reference sequence). This CDR3 is built from 15 residues. The DNA for the CDR3 is TGCAGTGCCGCCAGGGGCGGGAGCGGGTACAATGAGCAGTACTTC. Translation: CSAARGGSGYNEQYF.

The table lists this clonotype with a count of one. The V call is TRBV4-3, the J call TRBJ1-4; D not resolved. Between the trimmed V and J ends, which lost 1 base and 0 bases, there was a span of 6 bases. This CDR3 spans 15 amino acids. Germline V gene lookup returns CDR1 LGHNA and CDR2 YSLEER. DNA for the CDR3: TGCGCCAGCAGCCAAGGGGGAGCAACTAATGAAAAACTGTTTTTT. Translated: CASSQGGATNEKLFF.

This clonotype was seen a single time. The CDR3 here is CASSTSGGSYGYGYTF. The CDR3 DNA sequence: TGTGCCAGCAGTACCTCTGGGGGGTCTTACGGGTATGGCTACACCTTC. The chain carries TRBV12-3 or TRBV12-4 and TRBJ1-2, with D tentatively TRBD1 (5 bases). V lost 5 bases and J 5 bases, leaving 21 bases between the germline ends. The CDR3 loop spans 16 amino acids.

This clonotype was seen a handful of times. The rearrangement uses TRBV18 and TRBJ2-4, with TRBD2 matching 8 bases. TRBJ2-7 matches the DNA end more closely, so the J call is doubtful. This CDR3 has 14 residues. CDR1 and CDR2 from the germline V gene are KGHSH and LQKENI. CDR3 in amino acids: CASSGTRGGHEQYF. The CDR3 DNA sequence: TGTGCCAGCTCCGGGACCCGCGGGGGGCACGAGCAGTACTTC.

This clonotype appeared once. This chain links TRBV6-1 with TRBJ2-1; no definite D call. The CDR3 runs 14 residues. Germline CDR1 reads MNHNS; CDR2 reads SASEGT. The V and J ends lost 5 bases and 6 bases respectively, with 14 bases between them. The CDR3 coding sequence is TGTGCCAGCAGTCCCGCCCTCCTTGGCAATGAGCAGTTCTTC. Translation gives CASSPALLGNEQFF.

This clonotype was seen more than once but under ten times. This chain links TRBV4-1 with TRBJ2-3; TRBD1 is a possible D gene (6 bases). This CDR3 has 15 residues. CDR1 is MGHRA and CDR2 is YSYEKL in the germline V gene. Trimming left V 1 base short and J 6 bases short, with 14 bases between. The DNA for the CDR3 is TGCGCCAGCAGCCAAGGCAGGGGCGCAGGGGATACGCAGTATTTT. Its protein is CASSQGRGAGDTQYF.

This clonotype was counted between two and nine times. The V gene is TRBV5-1, the J gene TRBJ2-1, with TRBD2 matching 8 bases. The germline V gene has CDR1 SGHRS and CDR2 YFSETQ. The CDR3 consists of 16 residues. J was trimmed by 7 bases and V by 0 bases; bases with no gene match: 9. CDR3 in amino acids: CASSLGTGLVGNEQFF. In DNA form, the CDR3 reads TGCGCCAGCAGCTTGGGAACGGGACTAGTGGGTAATGAGCAGTTCTTC.

The genes are TRBV7-9 and TRBJ1-2; D gene uncertain. The germline V and J ends were trimmed by 1 base and 5 bases, with 8 bases remaining between them. This CDR3 contains 13 residues. Germline V gives CDR1 SEHNR, CDR2 FQNEAQ (reference sequence). The CDR3 nucleotides are TGTGCCAGCAGCTTAGACTCTCGTTATGGCTACACCTTC. Translated, it gives CASSLDSRYGYTF.

This sequence joins TRBV6-1 and TRBJ2-1, with 7 bases aligning to TRBD1. The CDR3 has 15 amino acids. V shed 6 bases, J shed 7 bases, and the junction held 12 bases outside the gene matches. Per germline, CDR1 MNHNS and CDR2 SASEGT. CDR3 in amino acids: CASSLVGQRENEQFF. Here the CDR3 DNA reads TGTGCCAGCAGCTTAGTGGGACAGCGAGAAAATGAGCAGTTCTTC.

Only a few counts were recorded for this clonotype. The chain uses TRBV28 and TRBJ2-3; TRBD2 might be the D (6 bases). Germline V gives CDR1 MDHEN, CDR2 SYDVKM. The CDR3 is 11 amino acids. V lost 11 bases and J lost 1, with 7 bases in between. The CDR3 DNA sequence: TGTGCCGCGGGACGCACAGATACGCAGTATTTT. This codes for CAAGRTDTQYF.

In this sample, this clonotype turned up many times. V and J are TRBV6-6 and TRBJ2-7, with 16 bases identical to TRBD2. CDR1 is MNHNY and CDR2 is SVGAGI in the germline V gene (reference sequence). The junction had 3 bases not matched to a gene; V was cut back by 10 bases and J by 6 bases. The CDR3 runs to 13 residues. Written as DNA, the CDR3 is TGTGCCACCGGGACTAGCGGGAGGGGCGAGCAGTACTTC. This encodes CATGTSGRGEQYF.

The chain recombines TRBV20-1 with TRBJ1-2; the D is unclear. Per germline, CDR1 DFQATT and CDR2 SNEGSKA (reference sequence). V was shortened by 0 bases and J by 4 bases, with 15 bases between the two germline ends. The CDR3 consists of 15 residues. The CDR3 reads CSARDGEREPYGYTF. The CDR3 DNA follows: TGCAGTGCTAGAGATGGCGAGAGGGAACCCTATGGCTACACCTTC.

This clonotype has only a few counts. CDR3 nucleotide sequence: TGTGCCAGCAGCTTCGTAAACTTAGGACAGGGTGGAGAGACCCAGTACTTC. Translation: CASSFVNLGQGGETQYF. V is TRBV7-2 and J is TRBJ2-4, with 8 positions matching TRBD1. Matching the DNA end better, TRBJ2-5 makes the J call doubtful. Per the germline V gene, CDR1 is SGHTA and CDR2 is FQGNSA. This CDR3 spans 17 amino acids.